Included here is one T cell receptor beta chain sequence, with context. This record belongs to a study of OX40 agonist ivuxolimab in advanced cancers. Looked up from germline, CDR1 is LNHNV and CDR2 is YYDKDF (reference sequence). This CDR3 spans 14 amino acids. With V trimmed by 3 bases and J by 5 bases, 6 bases remained unmatched. Profiled with immunoSEQ multiplex PCR; TCRdb holds only in-frame clones, not every one. The table records under 100,000 clones, 90% of them present only once. The TCR comes from an adult with an advanced solid tumor such as melanoma, head and neck, liver or kidney cancer. V is TRBV15 and J is TRBJ1-1; 7 positions match TRBD1. This material consisted of CD4+ or CD8+ T cells sorted from blood, taken in a trial of the OX40 agonist ivuxolimab. The CDR3 region is CATSREGARTEAFF. CDR3 nucleotide sequence: TGTGCCACCAGCAGGGAGGGGGCTCGGACTGAAGCTTTCTTT. The whole variable domain, remainder taken from reference TRBV15 and TRBJ1-1, is DAMVIQNPRYQVTQFGKPVTLSCSQTLNHNVMYWYQQKSSQAPKLLFHYYDKDFNNEADTPDNFQSRRPNTSFCFLDIRSPGLGDTAMYLCATSREGARTEAFFGQGTRLTVV.